This TCR beta chain comes out of a study of cytomegalovirus exposure and HLA in healthy donors. Study results and caveats: A later analysis found TCR association rates differed by HLA locus, highest for DRB1 and lowest for HLA-C. Donor immune exposure was known only as CMV serostatus. Cytomegalovirus status was reportedly diagnosed by the classifier with high sensitivity and specificity.

Use of 60 Vbeta and 13 Jbeta primers characterized the PCR. Sequenced by immunoSEQ multiplex PCR; TCRdb stores in-frame clones only, minus some. The data hold about 95,000 clones, with about four fifths observed a single time. V shed 4 bases, J shed 0 bases, and the junction held 8 bases outside the gene matches. CDR1 is SGHKS, CDR2 YYEKEE, per germline (reference sequence). This CDR3 is built from 16 residues. About this clone: Its antigen is still unknown.

Sequenced input: PBMCs. This receptor was identified in a woman in her forties in good health and CMV-seronegative. This chain links TRBV5-5 with TRBJ2-7; 9 nucleotides match TRBD2. Written as DNA, the CDR3 is TGTGCCAGCAGCCCACCAAGCGGGGGGAACTCCTACGAGCAGTACTTC. It specifies CASSPPSGGNSYEQYF.